The clone carrying this T cell receptor beta chain was observed once. Its antigen remains unidentified. This record comes from a study of a mutant IDH1 vaccine in newly diagnosed glioma. The overall study: There were about 60% males and approximately 38% females among treated patients, whose mean age was roughly 40 years. Broader study findings: Among all patients, vaccine-induced immune responses occurred in around 93%.

Time point noted: week 5, during vaccination. Topical imiquimod accompanied each vaccine dose, which consisted of 300 ug of mutant IDH1 20-mer peptide. Each astrocytoma in the donors was new, WHO grade 3 or 4, IDH1-mutant and ATRX-lost. Only in-frame clones appear in the TCRdb table, and some are missing; sequencing was by immunoSEQ multiplex PCR. The repertoire holds roughly 34,000 clones, 80% to 90% seen once, with 9% to 13% in the top ten. This TCR was sampled from a man in his fifties or sixties with glioma. The sample was PBMCs, taken from a glioma patient whose treatment included an IDH1 peptide vaccine.

CDR3 DNA: TGTGCCAGCTCGACAGGGAGCCACACCATATATTTT. Its translation is CASSTGSHTIYF. The V and J genes are TRBV6-1 and TRBJ1-3; TRBD1 aligns across 7 bases. The CDR3 is 12 residues long. CDR1 is MNHNS and CDR2 is SASEGT in the germline V gene. Trimming at V came to 8 bases and at J to 8 bases, leaving 6 bases not matched to a gene.